The 22 T cell receptor beta chains presented below share a single source sample, sequenced in a study of T cells after posttransplantation cyclophosphamide. Libraries were prepared by immunoSEQ multiplex PCR; TCRdb keeps only in-frame clonotypes and omits some of them. The profile covers approximately 40,000 clones, none occurring a single time. The sequencing sample was made of PBMCs. The receptors come from a man aged 35-49 years in good health, CMV-negative, and a related stem cell transplant donor.

This clone was observed at least ten times. V usage is TRBV2 and J usage is TRBJ1-1, with 7 bases matching TRBD1. The junction had 0 bases not matched to a gene; V was cut back by 7 bases and J by 4 bases. Per the germline V gene, CDR1 is SNHLY and CDR2 is FYNNEI. There are 11 residues in the CDR3. CDR3 DNA sequence: TGTGCCAGCACAGGGGGCACTGAAGCTTTCTTT. It encodes CASTGGTEAFF.

This clone has at least ten counts. This rearrangement joins TRBV2 to TRBJ1-5, with TRBD1 identical over 9 bases. Trimming removed 6 bases from V and 6 bases from J; junction bases left unmatched: 3. Germline values: CDR1 SNHLY, CDR2 FYNNEI. This CDR3 contains 13 residues. The CDR3 spells CASSDRGGQPQHF. The DNA for the CDR3 is TGTGCCAGCAGCGACAGGGGGGGTCAGCCCCAGCATTTT.

The chain uses TRBV11-2 and TRBJ2-7; perhaps TRBD1 as D (5 bases). Germline V CDR1 and CDR2: SGHAT, FQNNGV. V lost 5 bases to trimming and J lost 4 bases, with 15 bases between them. The CDR3 is 14 residues long. The CDR3: CASSPRQGGYEQYF. For the CDR3, the DNA is TGTGCCAGCAGCCCCCGTCAGGGTGGGTACGAGCAGTACTTC.

V gene TRBV7-6 combines with J gene TRBJ2-5; 9 nucleotides align to TRBD1. The CDR3 covers 16 residues. CDR1 and CDR2 (germline): SGHVS, FNYEAQ. The V segment lost 1 base and the J segment 5 bases; nucleotides outside the gene matches: 8. CDR3 bases: TGTGCCAGCAGCTTAGATGGGACAGGGTTGGGGGAGACCCAGTACTTC. Protein sequence: CASSLDGTGLGETQYF.

This clone was recorded at least ten times. The V call is TRBV19, the J call TRBJ2-3; 8 bases line up with TRBD2. The CDR3 length is 16 residues. In germline, CDR1 is LNHDA, CDR2 SQIVND (reference sequence). The V segment lost 3 bases and the J segment 6 bases; nucleotides outside the gene matches: 11. The CDR3 DNA reads TGTGCCAGTAGTATTCGGGGGGGCTCGGGTACGGATACGCAGTATTTT. Its protein product is CASSIRGGSGTDTQYF. Supplemented by reference TRBV19 and TRBJ2-3, the full variable domain reads DGGITQSPKYLFRKEGQNVTLSCEQNLNHDAMYWYRQDPGQGLRLIYYSQIVNDFQKGDIAEGYSVSREKKESFPLTVTSAQKNPTAFYLCASSIRGGSGTDTQYFGPGTRLTVL.

This clone has a count of ten or more. The chain recombines TRBV6-5 with TRBJ2-5, with D perhaps TRBD2 (6 bases). This CDR3 contains 13 residues. Trimming took 7 bases from V and 5 from J, leaving 14 bases between them. Germline V lookup: CDR1 MNHEY, CDR2 SVGAGI. The CDR3 is CASTLGGVETQYF. The CDR3 nucleotides read TGTGCCAGCACCTTGGGGGGTGTGGAGACCCAGTACTTC.

Many counts were recorded for this clone. This sequence joins TRBV7-3 and TRBJ2-2; 10 bases map to TRBD1. V lost 5 bases, J lost 2 bases, and 5 bases stayed unmatched. The CDR3 contains 16 residues. Germline V lookup: CDR1 SGHTA, CDR2 FQGTGA. In nucleotides, the CDR3 is TGTGCCAGCAGCCTGACAGGGGGCTACAACACCGGGGAGCTGTTTTTT. Translation: CASSLTGGYNTGELFF.

Many counts were recorded for this clone. This chain uses TRBV12-5 with TRBJ1-5, with a tentative D call TRBD1 (5 bases). Germline CDR1 reads LGHNT; CDR2 reads FRNRAP. The CDR3 is 14 residues long. The V gene lost 3 bases and the J gene lost 4 bases, with 10 bases spanning the gap. The chain's CDR3 is CASGFGGVNQPQHF. The CDR3 DNA reads as TGTGCTAGTGGTTTTGGGGGGGTAAATCAGCCCCAGCATTTT.

This clone was seen many times. V and J are TRBV7-9 and TRBJ2-7; D is possibly TRBD1 (6 bases). Trimming took off 4 bases at V and 3 bases at J, with 10 bases between the two ends. Germline CDR1 SEHNR, CDR2 FQNEAQ (reference sequence). The CDR3 length is 13 residues. The CDR3: CASSYGDNYEQYV. In nucleotides, the CDR3 is TGTGCCAGCAGCTATGGGGACAACTACGAGCAGTACGTC.

The chain uses TRBV27 and TRBJ1-6, with 11 positions matching TRBD1. In germline, CDR1 is MNHEY, CDR2 SMNVEV (reference sequence). V shed 5 bases and J 12 bases; nucleotides not matched to a gene: 6. This CDR3 has 14 amino acids. This CDR3 reads CASSPGQGVGPLHF. The CDR3 DNA reads TGTGCCAGCAGTCCGGGACAGGGGGTTGGACCCCTCCACTTT.

The sample holds a few counts of this clone. This chain links TRBV6-5 with TRBJ1-5; D is undetermined. V was pared by 6 bases and J by 2 bases, with 11 bases between. Germline CDR1 and CDR2: MNHEY and SVGAGI. The CDR3 has 14 residues. CDR3 sequence reads: CASSNGLGNQPQHF. The CDR3, as DNA: TGTGCCAGCAGCAACGGACTCGGCAATCAGCCCCAGCATTTT.

This clone was detected ten times or more. The V gene is TRBV7-6, the J gene TRBJ2-5; D is perhaps TRBD2 (6 bases). The germline gives CDR1 SGHVS, CDR2 FNYEAQ. This CDR3 is built from 13 residues. V gave up 5 bases and J gave up 5 bases, with 12 bases separating them. In nucleotides, the CDR3 is TGTGCCAGCAGCCGGGACTCTCGGGAGACCCAGTACTTC. Protein product: CASSRDSRETQYF.

This chain links TRBV4-3 with TRBJ1-1, with D hard to call. In germline, CDR1 is LGHNA, CDR2 YSLEER. V lost 4 bases, J lost 0 bases, and 9 bases lay in between. This CDR3 comprises 14 residues. CDR3 region: CASSLSSLNTEAFF. Written as DNA, the CDR3 is TGCGCCAGCAGCCTGAGTAGCTTGAACACTGAAGCTTTCTTT.

This clone appeared many times. V usage is TRBV11-2 and J usage is TRBJ2-5; 14 bases line up with TRBD2. The V gene's germline CDR1 is SGHAT and CDR2 FQNNGV. This CDR3 spans 16 amino acids. J was trimmed by 2 bases and V by 5 bases; bases with no gene match: 4. The CDR3 here is CASSLGTSGSQETQYF. The CDR3 nucleotides read TGTGCCAGCAGCCTCGGGACTAGCGGGAGTCAAGAGACCCAGTACTTC.

Many counts were recorded for this clone. V is TRBV9 and J is TRBJ2-1, with 7 bases identical to TRBD2. Germline V gene data show CDR1 as SGDLS and CDR2 as YYNGEE. J lost 10 bases, V lost 1 base, and 8 bases had no gene match. The CDR3 contains 14 residues. CDR3 region: CASSVLPGGGEQFF. The CDR3 DNA sequence: TGTGCCAGCAGCGTACTCCCGGGAGGTGGAGAGCAGTTCTTC.

This clone was found many times. V usage is TRBV7-2 and J usage is TRBJ2-2; the D gene is possibly TRBD2 (6 bases). The germline CDR1 and CDR2 sequences are SGHTA and FQGNSA. The CDR3 loop spans 14 amino acids. Deletions cut 7 bases from V and 8 bases from J, with 17 bases between. Here the CDR3 DNA reads TGTGCCAGCACCACCTATGAGGGGAGGGGGGAGCTGTTTTTT. Amino acids: CASTTYEGRGELFF.

This clone was counted many times. The DNA of the CDR3 is TGTGCCAGCAGCCCAGGCGGGGTAGCGGGAGGGAAAGAGACCCAGTACTTC. Translated: CASSPGGVAGGKETQYF. V gene TRBV5-4 combines with J gene TRBJ2-5; 11 bases line up with TRBD2. Unmatched junction bases numbered 11, after V lost 4 bases and J lost 3 bases. The CDR3 runs 17 residues. CDR1 is SGHNT, CDR2 YYREEE, per germline (reference sequence).

This clone was counted between two and nine times. The chain combines TRBV6-1 with TRBJ2-1; D possibly corresponds to TRBD2 (5 bases). Between the trimmed V and J ends, which lost 10 bases and 0 bases, there was a span of 16 bases. CDR1 MNHNS and CDR2 SASEGT come from the germline V gene. This CDR3 has 15 amino acids. The DNA of the CDR3 is TGTGCCAACCGAGAGGGAGATAGCTCCTACAATGAGCAGTTCTTC. This gives the protein CANREGDSSYNEQFF.

This clone was observed at least ten times. The chain carries TRBV6-1 and TRBJ2-7; weak D call: TRBD1 (6 bases). There are 15 residues in the CDR3. Germline lookup yields CDR1 MNHNS and CDR2 SASEGT. V lost 6 bases and J 3 bases, leaving 18 bases between the germline ends. DNA of the CDR3: TGTGCCAGCAGCGAATCCGGCGTACAGGGCTACGAGCAGTACGTC. It yields the protein CASSESGVQGYEQYV.

In its sample, this clone was seen many times. The chain carries TRBV7-9 and TRBJ2-7, with 7 bases lining up with TRBD2. Germline V gives CDR1 SEHNR, CDR2 FQNEAQ (reference sequence). The CDR3 runs 14 residues. Germline trimming cut 8 bases from V and 7 bases from J; bases unmatched to any gene: 14. CDR3 residues: CASADYRDGGEQYV. CDR3 DNA: TGTGCCAGCGCCGACTACCGGGACGGGGGGGAGCAGTACGTC.

This clone was detected many times. The chain uses TRBV2 and TRBJ2-2, with D perhaps matching TRBD2 (6 bases). Germline assignment: CDR1 SNHLY and CDR2 FYNNEI. V shed 4 bases and J shed 7 bases, with 13 bases lying between them. The CDR3 has 14 residues. As DNA, the CDR3 is TGTGCCAGCAGTGTCGGGAGTGAGAGCGGGGAGCTGTTTTTT. Its translation is CASSVGSESGELFF.

At least ten counts were recorded for this clone. The chain uses TRBV6-5 and TRBJ1-2; 8 nucleotides align to TRBD1. The CDR3 has 11 residues. Trimming took 7 bases from V and 8 from J; bases not matched to a gene: 3. Germline V CDR1 and CDR2: MNHEY, SVGAGI. CDR3 residues: CASTRGLGYTF. The CDR3 DNA sequence: TGTGCCAGCACCAGGGGGCTAGGCTACACCTTC.